This TCR beta chain stems from a study of identical twins. This clonotype was counted many times. Each CDR3 protein is one row after TCRdb ran MiXCR on the 5' RACE reads. The sample shows some 250,000 distinct CDR3 sequences, 6.5% to 8% of them seen only once. CDR1 and CDR2 (germline): SGHDT, YYEEEE. Unmatched junction bases numbered 4, after V lost 5 bases and J lost 0 bases. CDR3 length: 15 amino acids. This sample was shared with a second study, whose subject was T cells expressing NK-cell markers.

The source material was CD8+ T cells sorted from blood. The sequence derives from a woman aged 18-30 years in good health. The J gene is TRBJ2-7, the V gene TRBV5-6, with TRBD2 matching 11 bases. CDR3 in amino acids: CASSPSGRPSYEQYF. The CDR3 region has the DNA TGTGCCAGCAGTCCTAGCGGGAGGCCCTCCTACGAGCAGTACTTC. Together with reference TRBV5-6 and TRBJ2-7, the CDR3 gives the full variable domain: DAGVTQSPTHLIKTRGQQVTLRCSPKSGHDTVSWYQQALGQGPQFIFQYYEEEERQRGNFPDRFSGHQFPNYSSELNVNALLLGDSALYLCASSPSGRPSYEQYFGPGTRLTVT.